The clone carrying this T cell receptor (beta chain) was seen ten or more times. Its matching antigen is unknown. V dropped 6 bases and J dropped 4 bases, with 15 bases sitting between them. CDR1 is DFQATT and CDR2 is SNEGSKA in the germline V gene (reference sequence). The CDR3 sequence is 13 residues long. Amplification of TCR beta CDR3 regions was performed using RNA transcripts as template. Carried out on the TCR CDR3, a first-round RT-PCR used the HTBI primer set. One entry per CDR3 protein, called by TCRdb with MiXCR from the multiplex PCR reads. The repertoire holds 500,000 to 650,000 distinct CDR3 sequences, with 13% to 15% as singletons. The data stem from a study of T cells in Graves' hyperthyroidism and ophthalmopathy. From 8.5 to 10 ml of fresh peripheral blood, PBMCs were isolated. Points from the study as a whole: Before onset, ophthalmopathy was predicted by the model a median 6.5 months earlier.

The sample consisted of blood. This chain connects TRBV20-1 to TRBJ1-1; unclear D gene. The sequence derives from a woman in her fifties or sixties with Graves' ophthalmopathy. Here the CDR3 DNA reads TGCAGTGCAGTCCCTGACTCCTCCACTGAAGCTTTCTTT. Translation: CSAVPDSSTEAFF.